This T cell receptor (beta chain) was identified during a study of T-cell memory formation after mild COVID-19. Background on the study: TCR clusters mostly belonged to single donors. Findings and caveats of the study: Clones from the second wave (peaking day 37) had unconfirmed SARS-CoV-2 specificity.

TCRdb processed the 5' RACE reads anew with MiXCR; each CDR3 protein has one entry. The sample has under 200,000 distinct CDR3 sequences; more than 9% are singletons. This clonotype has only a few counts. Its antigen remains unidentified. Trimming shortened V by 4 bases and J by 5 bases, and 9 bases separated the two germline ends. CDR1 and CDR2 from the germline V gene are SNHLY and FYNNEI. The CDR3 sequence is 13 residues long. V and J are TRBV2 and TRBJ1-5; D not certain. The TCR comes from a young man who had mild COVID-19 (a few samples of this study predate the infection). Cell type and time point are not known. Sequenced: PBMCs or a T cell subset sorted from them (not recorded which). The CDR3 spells CASSVERHQPQHF. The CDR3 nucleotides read TGTGCCAGCAGTGTAGAGAGGCATCAGCCCCAGCATTTT.